This TCR beta chain was captured in a study of shared clonotypes between healthy human individuals. V was cut by 4 bases and J by 6 bases, with 18 bases left in between. Germline V lookup: CDR1 SGHTA, CDR2 FQGNSA. The CDR3 length is 15 residues. Authors' data handling: In the immunoSEQ data, sequences were junction-only and lacked quality scores, so filtering differed. Some clones are missing from TCRdb's copy, which holds only in-frame ones; the method was immunoSEQ multiplex PCR. Clone size and V and J calls were adopted from that table, with D and trimming inferred from the DNA. The sample records roughly 760,000 clones, 74% being singletons. Donation came from healthy HIV-negative adults that had no recent acute infections or vaccinations. CD4+ cell separation produced CD45RA+ naive and CD45RA-negative memory subsets.

This chain connects TRBV7-2 to TRBJ2-5, with D tentatively TRBD2 (6 bases). The sample comprised memory CD4+ T cells sorted from blood. Stated subset: CD45RA-negative fraction. The TCR was taken from a woman in her 30s in good health. The CDR3 DNA reads as TGTGCCAGCAGCTCTCCCCTGGGGCTAGCGAAGACCCAGTACTTC. Translating it yields CASSSPLGLAKTQYF.